This entry is about one TCR beta chain. Its antigen is unidentified. TCRdb re-derived calls from the 5' RACE reads in MiXCR, one entry per CDR3 protein. The table has about 840,000 distinct CDR3 sequences, roughly 10% seen once. Trimming took 4 bases from V and 10 from J; bases not matched to a gene: 8. CDR1 is MNHNY, CDR2 SVGAGI, per germline (reference sequence). This CDR3 spans 13 amino acids. This entry belongs to a study of CD8 T cells in ankylosing spondylitis. General observations from the study: Ankylosing spondylitis blood seemed to carry a telltale TCR beta motif made of several highly homologous variants.

The sequenced sample was blood, either unsorted or a sorted T cell fraction (not recorded which). This chain connects TRBV6-6 to TRBJ2-3; 7 bases are a match to TRBD1. The receptor's source is a male donor with ankylosing spondylitis. The CDR3, as DNA: TGTGCCAGCAGTTGGGACCCTCAGGGGGCGCAGTATTTT. Protein: CASSWDPQGAQYF.